Each of the 19 T cell receptor beta chains below was sequenced from the same sample in a study of T cells expressing NK-cell markers. After re-calling the 5' RACE reads, TCRdb lists one entry per CDR3 protein, DNA absent. This sample's table has around 260,000 distinct CDR3 sequences. Sequences were obtained from blood T cells: a sorted CD56 or NKG2C T cell subset, CD4+ or CD8+ T cells, or bulk PBMC T cells (not recorded which). The receptors were gathered from a woman aged 18 to 75 in good health.

This chain connects TRBV7-9 to TRBJ2-1. This CDR3 has 16 residues. Looked up from germline, CDR1 is SEHNR and CDR2 is FQNEAQ (reference sequence). Here the CDR3 reads CASSEYGSGSYNEQFF.

The V gene is TRBV5-1, the J gene TRBJ2-1; TCRdb reports TRBD1, a call that lacks DNA to check it against. The germline gives CDR1 SGHRS, CDR2 YFSETQ. The CDR3 spans 14 residues. CDR3 region: CASSLETAYNEQFF.

This chain uses TRBV14 with TRBJ2-7. The CDR3 length is 15 residues. CDR1 is SGHDN and CDR2 is FVKESK in the germline V gene. CDR3: CASSQGRGSSYEQYF.

The V gene is TRBV18, the J gene TRBJ1-1; the D gene TCRdb calls, TRBD1, cannot be checked with no DNA. The CDR3 extends over 16 amino acids. Per germline, CDR1 KGHSH and CDR2 LQKENI. The CDR3 loop reads CASSPPFIGTNTEAFF. Full variable domain (outside the CDR3, taken from reference TRBV18 and TRBJ1-1): NAGVMQNPRHLVRRRGQEARLRCSPMKGHSHVYWYRQLPEEGLKFMVYLQKENIIDESGMPKERFSAEFPKEGPSILRIQQVVRGDSAAYFCASSPPFIGTNTEAFFGQGTRLTVV.

The chain uses TRBV7-2 and TRBJ1-6; the D gene TCRdb calls, TRBD1, cannot be checked with no DNA. This CDR3 is 16 amino acids long. The germline V gene has CDR1 SGHTA and CDR2 FQGNSA. The CDR3: CASSRDRDIYNSPLHF.

The rearrangement uses TRBV5-1 and TRBJ2-2; TCRdb gives TRBD2 as the D gene, but with no DNA this cannot be confirmed. The V gene's germline CDR1 is SGHRS and CDR2 YFSETQ. The CDR3 runs to 14 residues. The CDR3 protein is CASRGQGHTGELFF.

This chain's CDR3 is CASSVDVGVKNSPLHF. The gene calls are TRBV9 and TRBJ1-6. The CDR3 runs to 16 residues. Germline loops: CDR1 SGDLS, CDR2 YYNGEE.

The V call is TRBV6-1, the J call TRBJ2-3. CDR1 is MNHNS and CDR2 is SASEGT in the germline V gene. This CDR3 spans 14 amino acids. The CDR3 spells CASMLVWSTDTQYF.

The genes are TRBV6-2 or TRBV6-3 and TRBJ2-3; there is no DNA to check the TCRdb D call of TRBD2. Germline V gene lookup returns CDR1 MNHEY and CDR2 SVGEGT. The length of the CDR3 is 21 residues. CDR3 protein: CASRPPLEGLAGAFSTDTQYF.

The V and J genes are TRBV4-2 and TRBJ1-5. The length of the CDR3 is 15 residues. CDR1 and CDR2 from the germline V gene are LGHNA and YNFKEQ. The CDR3 reads CASSQGRTDAQPQHF.

The chain employs TRBV15 and TRBJ2-7. The germline V gene has CDR1 LNHNV and CDR2 YYDKDF (reference sequence). This CDR3 contains 15 residues. CDR3 amino acids: CATSREVFRIYEQYF.

The chain uses TRBV7-9 and TRBJ1-1; TCRdb's D call of TRBD1 is untestable without DNA. Looked up from germline, CDR1 is SEHNR and CDR2 is FQNEAQ (reference sequence). This CDR3 has 14 amino acids. CDR3 sequence reads: CASSLANRATEAFF.

This chain joins TRBV5-6 and TRBJ1-3; TCRdb returns TRBD1, unconfirmable since there is no DNA. The CDR3 spans 16 residues. Germline CDR1 and CDR2: SGHDT and YYEEEE. CDR3 sequence: CASSFKTGGAGNTIYF.

The chain employs TRBV28 and TRBJ1-2; TCRdb names TRBD1, which stays unverified in the absence of DNA. This CDR3 is 12 amino acids long. The germline CDR1 and CDR2 sequences are MDHEN and SYDVKM. The CDR3 loop is CASSLISTDRAF.

The V gene is TRBV9, the J gene TRBJ2-5; the D call from TCRdb, TRBD1, cannot be confirmed without DNA. Germline V gene sequence: CDR1 SGDLS, CDR2 YYNGEE. The CDR3 runs 16 residues. CDR3 protein: CASSVATSGIGETQYF.

The J gene is TRBJ2-3, the V gene TRBV28. Per germline, CDR1 MDHEN and CDR2 SYDVKM. This CDR3 contains 12 residues. CDR3 in amino acids: CATSHSTDTQYF. Supplemented by reference TRBV28 and TRBJ2-3, the full variable domain reads DVKVTQSSRYLVKRTGEKVFLECVQDMDHENMFWYRQDPGLGLRLIYFSYDVKMKEKGDIPEGYSVSREKKERFSLILESASTNQTSMYLCATSHSTDTQYFGPGTRLTVL.

The V call is TRBV20-1, the J call TRBJ2-1; as DNA is missing, the TRBD2 call by TCRdb cannot be tested. The germline V gene has CDR1 DFQATT and CDR2 SNEGSKA (reference sequence). This CDR3 spans 14 amino acids. CDR3 amino acids: CSAWLAGEVNEQFF.

V usage is TRBV5-1 and J usage is TRBJ1-2. This CDR3 is built from 13 residues. CDR1 is SGHRS and CDR2 is YFSETQ in the germline V gene. The CDR3 is CASSIDRTYGYTF.

The chain couples TRBV20-1 to TRBJ1-5; TCRdb lists TRBD1, though no DNA is available to test this call. This CDR3 contains 18 residues. Germline assignment: CDR1 DFQATT and CDR2 SNEGSKA (reference sequence). This chain's CDR3 is CSARPGQVEGYSNQPQHF.